This T cell receptor beta chain was observed in a study of blood T cells in healthy people across ages. A second roughly 7 to 12 cycle PCR used barcoded and J-beta primers. The yield of each sample was at least 2.5 million CDR3-containing paired-end reads. In TCRdb, the 5' RACE reads were re-called with MiXCR into one record per CDR3 protein. The data hold around 700,000 distinct CDR3 sequences, with roughly 25% observed a single time. Study findings and constraints: With unsorted PBMCs, a conclusive comparison of naive versus antigen-experienced cells was not possible.

This CDR3 comprises 15 residues. The V segment lost 1 base and the J segment 6 bases; nucleotides outside the gene matches: 10. From germline, CDR1 is SQVTM and CDR2 ANQGSEA. This clonotype was seen a handful of times. The antigen is unknown. The sample was also reused in another study, on T cells of mothers and their children. That report notes: The study obtained over 8 million TCR beta CDR3 reads per mother and 3 million to 3.5 million per child. Detection of persistent microchimeric T cell clones did not occur.

The sequenced sample was blood. The receptor was isolated from a boy younger than 18 in good health. V gene TRBV29-1 combines with J gene TRBJ2-3, with 7 positions matching TRBD2. The chain's CDR3 is CSVEGGGVTLDTQYF. The DNA for the CDR3 is TGCAGCGTTGAAGGGGGAGGGGTGACCCTCGATACGCAGTATTTT.